This paragraph reports one T cell receptor (beta chain). Its specificity is unknown. This record belongs to a study of cytomegalovirus exposure and HLA in healthy donors. Study results and caveats: Beyond CMV serostatus, there was no information to go on about immune exposure.

PCR was performed using 60 Vbeta and 13 Jbeta primers. Libraries were prepared by immunoSEQ multiplex PCR; TCRdb keeps only in-frame clonotypes and omits some of them. Here the sample spans approximately 190,000 clones, around 75% being singletons. CDR3 length equals 13 residues. Germline CDR1 and CDR2: SGHVS and FNYEAQ. The V and J genes are TRBV7-6 and TRBJ2-5, with D unresolved. The J call may be wrong; the DNA end is better matched by TRBJ2-7. The sequencing input was PBMCs. The sequence came from a man aged 35-49 years in good health and CMV-seropositive. The CDR3 nucleotides read TGTGCCAGCAGCTTAGCGCTTACCTACGAGCAGTACTTC. Translation: CASSLALTYEQYF.